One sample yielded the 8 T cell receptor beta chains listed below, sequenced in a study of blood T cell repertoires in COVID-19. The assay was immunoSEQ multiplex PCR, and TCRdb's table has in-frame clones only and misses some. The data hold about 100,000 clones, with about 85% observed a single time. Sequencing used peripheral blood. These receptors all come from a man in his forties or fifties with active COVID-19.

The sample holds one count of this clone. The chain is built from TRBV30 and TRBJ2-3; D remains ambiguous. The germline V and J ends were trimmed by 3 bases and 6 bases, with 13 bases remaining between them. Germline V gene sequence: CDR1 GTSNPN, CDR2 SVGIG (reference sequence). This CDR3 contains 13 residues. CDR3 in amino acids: CAWRREATDTQYF. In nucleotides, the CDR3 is TGTGCCTGGAGGAGAGAAGCCACGGATACGCAGTATTTT.

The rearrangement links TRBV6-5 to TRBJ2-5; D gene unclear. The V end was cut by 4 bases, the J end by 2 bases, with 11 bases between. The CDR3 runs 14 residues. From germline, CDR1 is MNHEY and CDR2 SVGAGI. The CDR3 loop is CASSSPGVQETQYF. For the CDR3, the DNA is TGTGCCAGCAGTTCCCCCGGAGTACAAGAGACCCAGTACTTC.

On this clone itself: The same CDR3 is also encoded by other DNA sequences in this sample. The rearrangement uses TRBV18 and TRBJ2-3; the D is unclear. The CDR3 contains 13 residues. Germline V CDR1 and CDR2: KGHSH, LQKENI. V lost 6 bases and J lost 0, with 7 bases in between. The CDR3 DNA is TGTGCCAGCTCCCCTCCTAGCACAGATACGCAGTATTTT. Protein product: CASSPPSTDTQYF.

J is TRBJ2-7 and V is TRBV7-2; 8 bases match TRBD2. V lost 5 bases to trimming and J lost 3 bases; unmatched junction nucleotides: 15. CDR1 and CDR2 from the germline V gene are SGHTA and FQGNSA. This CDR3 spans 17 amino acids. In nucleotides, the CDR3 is TGTGCCAGCAGCCTTATATCTAGACCAGCGGGGGTCTACGAGCAGTACTTC. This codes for CASSLISRPAGVYEQYF. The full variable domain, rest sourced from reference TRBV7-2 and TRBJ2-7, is GAGVSQSPSNKVTEKGKDVELRCDPISGHTALYWYRQSLGQGLEFLIYFQGNSAPDKSGLPSDRFSAERTGGSVSTLTIQRTQQEDSAVYLCASSLISRPAGVYEQYFGPGTRLTVT.

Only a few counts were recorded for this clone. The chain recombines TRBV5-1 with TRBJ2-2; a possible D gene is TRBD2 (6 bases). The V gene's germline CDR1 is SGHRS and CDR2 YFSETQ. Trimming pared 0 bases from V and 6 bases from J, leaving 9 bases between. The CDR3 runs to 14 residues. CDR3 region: CASSLAGEAGELFF. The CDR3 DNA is TGCGCCAGCAGCTTGGCGGGGGAGGCCGGGGAGCTGTTTTTT.

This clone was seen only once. Written as DNA, the CDR3 is TGTGCCAGCAGCGTTGCCCCCACCGGACAGGGAAGGAGAAATGAGCAGTTCTTC. Protein product: CASSVAPTGQGRRNEQFF. The chain employs TRBV9 and TRBJ2-1; 8 nucleotides line up with TRBD1. The CDR3 consists of 18 residues. Germline lookup yields CDR1 SGDLS and CDR2 YYNGEE. Trimming at V came to 2 bases and at J to 7 bases, leaving 17 bases not matched to a gene. Looking up the rest from reference TRBV9 and TRBJ2-1 gives the full variable domain: DSGVTQTPKHLITATGQRVTLRCSPRSGDLSVYWYQQSLDQGLQFLIQYYNGEERAKGNILERFSAQQFPDLHSELNLSSLELGDSALYFCASSVAPTGQGRRNEQFFGPGTRLTVL.

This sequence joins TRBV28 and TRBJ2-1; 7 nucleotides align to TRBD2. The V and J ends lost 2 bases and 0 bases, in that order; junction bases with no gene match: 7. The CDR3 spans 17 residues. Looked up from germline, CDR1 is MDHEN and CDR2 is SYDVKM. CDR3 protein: CASSLPSGASSYNEQFF. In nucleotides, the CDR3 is TGTGCCAGCAGTTTACCCAGCGGGGCGAGCTCCTACAATGAGCAGTTCTTC.

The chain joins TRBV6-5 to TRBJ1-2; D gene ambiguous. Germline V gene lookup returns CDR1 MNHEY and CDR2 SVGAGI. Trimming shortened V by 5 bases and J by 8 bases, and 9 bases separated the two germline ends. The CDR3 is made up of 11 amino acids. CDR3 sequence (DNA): TGTGCCAGCAGTCCGACCGGGGGCTACACCTTC. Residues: CASSPTGGYTF.